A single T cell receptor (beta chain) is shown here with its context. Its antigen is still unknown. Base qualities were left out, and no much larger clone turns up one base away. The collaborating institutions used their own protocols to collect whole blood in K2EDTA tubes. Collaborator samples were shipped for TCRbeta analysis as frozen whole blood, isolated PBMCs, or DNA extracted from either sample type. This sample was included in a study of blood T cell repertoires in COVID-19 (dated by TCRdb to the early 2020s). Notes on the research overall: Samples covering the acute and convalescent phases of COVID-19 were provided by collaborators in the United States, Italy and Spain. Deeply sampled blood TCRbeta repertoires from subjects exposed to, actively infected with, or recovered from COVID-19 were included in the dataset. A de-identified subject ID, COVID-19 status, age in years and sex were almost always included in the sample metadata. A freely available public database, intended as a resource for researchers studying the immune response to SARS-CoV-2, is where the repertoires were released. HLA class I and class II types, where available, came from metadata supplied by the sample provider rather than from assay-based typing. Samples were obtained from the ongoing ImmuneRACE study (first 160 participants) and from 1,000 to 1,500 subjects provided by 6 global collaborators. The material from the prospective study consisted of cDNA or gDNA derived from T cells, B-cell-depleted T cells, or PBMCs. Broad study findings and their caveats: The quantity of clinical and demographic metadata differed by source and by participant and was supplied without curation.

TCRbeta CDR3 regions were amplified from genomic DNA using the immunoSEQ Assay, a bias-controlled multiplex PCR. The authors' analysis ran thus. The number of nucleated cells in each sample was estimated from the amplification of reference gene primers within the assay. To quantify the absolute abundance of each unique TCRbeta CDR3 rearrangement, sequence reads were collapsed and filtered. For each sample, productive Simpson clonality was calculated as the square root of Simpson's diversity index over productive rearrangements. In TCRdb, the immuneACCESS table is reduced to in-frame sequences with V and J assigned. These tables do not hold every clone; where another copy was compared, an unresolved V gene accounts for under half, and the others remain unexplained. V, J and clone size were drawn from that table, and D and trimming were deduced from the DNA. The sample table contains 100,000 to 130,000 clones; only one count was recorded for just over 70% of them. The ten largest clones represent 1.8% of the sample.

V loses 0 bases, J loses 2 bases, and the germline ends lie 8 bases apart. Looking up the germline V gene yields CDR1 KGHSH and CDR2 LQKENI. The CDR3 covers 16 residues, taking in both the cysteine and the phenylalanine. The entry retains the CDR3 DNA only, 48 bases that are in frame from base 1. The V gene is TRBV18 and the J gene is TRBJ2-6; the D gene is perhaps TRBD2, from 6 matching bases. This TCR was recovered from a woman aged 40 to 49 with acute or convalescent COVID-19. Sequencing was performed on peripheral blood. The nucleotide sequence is TGTGCCAGCTCACCACCGGGGGGTACTGGGGCCAACGTCCTGACTTTC. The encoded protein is CASSPPGGTGANVLTF.